Presented here are 31 T cell receptor beta chains from one specimen sequenced in a study of cytomegalovirus exposure and HLA in healthy donors. Sequencing used immunoSEQ multiplex PCR; TCRdb keeps in-frame clones, though not all of them. The repertoire holds approximately 260,000 clones, with roughly 86% as singletons. The material sequenced was PBMCs. The receptor source for this set is a woman younger than 45 in good health and CMV-seropositive.

The rearrangement joins TRBV28 to TRBJ1-5; TRBD1 matches 10 bases. CDR1 and CDR2 from the germline V gene are MDHEN and SYDVKM. CDR3 length equals 15 residues. The ends lost 10 bases at V and 6 bases at J; junction bases unmatched: 12. CDR3 nucleotide sequence: TGTGCCATCACGGGTAGACAGGGGGCTTTTCAGCCCCAGCATTTT. Encoded protein: CAITGRQGAFQPQHF. The variable domain in full, completed from reference TRBV28 and TRBJ1-5, reads DVKVTQSSRYLVKRTGEKVFLECVQDMDHENMFWYRQDPGLGLRLIYFSYDVKMKEKGDIPEGYSVSREKKERFSLILESASTNQTSMYLCAITGRQGAFQPQHFGDGTRLSIL.

The rearrangement links TRBV28 to TRBJ1-2; 10 bases are a match to TRBD1. The CDR3 has 15 residues. Trimming cost V 3 bases and J 3 bases; bases outside gene matches: 4. Germline loops: CDR1 MDHEN, CDR2 SYDVKM. In DNA, the CDR3 is TGTGCCAGCAGTTTGACAGGGGGCGCGTACTATGGCTACACCTTC. It codes for CASSLTGGAYYGYTF.

The chain employs TRBV18 and TRBJ1-1; D perhaps matches TRBD1 (6 bases). Trimming shortened V by 4 bases and J by 3 bases, and 21 bases separated the two germline ends. CDR1 KGHSH and CDR2 LQKENI come from the germline V gene. The CDR3 covers 17 residues. The CDR3 bases are TGTGCCAGCTCACGGGGTCAGGACAGTTGGAGAGACACTGAAGCTTTCTTT. Translating it yields CASSRGQDSWRDTEAFF. The full variable domain, in which reference TRBV18 and TRBJ1-1 provide the parts outside the CDR3, is NAGVMQNPRHLVRRRGQEARLRCSPMKGHSHVYWYRQLPEEGLKFMVYLQKENIIDESGMPKERFSAEFPKEGPSILRIQQVVRGDSAAYFCASSRGQDSWRDTEAFFGQGTRLTVV.

J is TRBJ2-6 and V is TRBV5-1; D is uncertain. CDR1 and CDR2 (germline): SGHRS, YFSETQ. V was shortened by 2 bases and J by 4 bases, with 7 bases between the two germline ends. There are 14 residues in the CDR3. The CDR3 coding sequence is TGCGCCAGCAGCTTTTCTCTGGGGGCCAACGTCCTGACTTTC. It translates to CASSFSLGANVLTF.

The chain carries TRBV6-5 and TRBJ2-7, with TRBD2 matching over 10 bases. The CDR3 length is 14 residues. Trimming cost V 4 bases and J 5 bases; bases outside gene matches: 5. The germline gives CDR1 MNHEY, CDR2 SVGAGI. DNA of the CDR3: TGTGCCAGCAGTTTGGCTAGCGGGAGCCACGAGCAGTACTTC. Its protein is CASSLASGSHEQYF.

In its sample, this clone was seen once. This chain links TRBV2 with TRBJ1-1, with TRBD1 as a possible D gene (5 bases). The CDR3 loop spans 17 amino acids. Germline V gene data show CDR1 as SNHLY and CDR2 as FYNNEI. V shed 5 bases and J shed 0 bases, with 19 bases lying between them. CDR3 loop: CASSWVEGAGMNTEAFF. For the CDR3, the DNA is TGTGCCAGCAGTTGGGTTGAAGGGGCGGGGATGAACACTGAAGCTTTCTTT.

V usage is TRBV27 and J usage is TRBJ2-7; possible D gene TRBD2, 6 bases. The CDR3 contains 17 residues. Germline-derived CDR1 and CDR2 are MNHEY and SMNVEV (reference sequence). The V gene lost 3 bases and the J gene lost 4 bases, with 22 bases spanning the gap. The CDR3 protein is CASSFSGGPAAGYEQYF. DNA of the CDR3: TGTGCCAGCAGTTTTTCTGGAGGACCAGCGGCGGGGTACGAGCAGTACTTC.

CDR3: CASSEPGLGLMDEQFF. The CDR3 region has the DNA TGTGCCAGCAGCGAACCAGGGTTAGGTCTAATGGATGAGCAGTTCTTC. V is TRBV27 and J is TRBJ2-1, with a possible D match to TRBD1 (5 bases). Germline assignment: CDR1 MNHEY and CDR2 SMNVEV (reference sequence). V lost 6 bases, J lost 8 bases, and 23 bases lay in between. The CDR3 covers 16 residues.

J is TRBJ2-2 and V is TRBV9; 7 positions agree with TRBD2. Germline V gives CDR1 SGDLS, CDR2 YYNGEE. This CDR3 comprises 16 residues. After removal of 3 bases from V and 5 bases from J, the junction contained 10 bases not matched to a gene. Written as DNA, the CDR3 is TGTGCCAGCAGCGCCCACATGACTAGCCCTACCGGGGAGCTGTTTTTT. Translating it yields CASSAHMTSPTGELFF.

In its sample, this clone was seen once. The chain recombines TRBV7-6 with TRBJ1-4, with 7 bases lining up with TRBD1. The CDR3 extends over 14 amino acids. Looked up from germline, CDR1 is SGHVS and CDR2 is FNYEAQ. V shed 3 bases, J shed 6 bases, and the junction held 4 bases outside the gene matches. The chain's CDR3 is CASSLAGQDEKLFF. CDR3 bases: TGTGCCAGCAGCTTGGCAGGACAGGATGAAAAACTGTTTTTT.

This clone was seen only a few times. V gene TRBV4-1 combines with J gene TRBJ2-7, with TRBD1 matching over 9 bases. The V segment lost 2 bases and the J segment 6 bases; nucleotides outside the gene matches: 14. The germline V gene encodes CDR1 MGHRA and CDR2 YSYEKL. The CDR3 totals 17 residues. Here the CDR3 DNA reads TGCGCCAGCAGCCAATCGGGACAGGGCTATACCCGCGGCGAGCAGTACTTC. Its protein is CASSQSGQGYTRGEQYF.

The J gene is TRBJ1-3, the V gene TRBV6-6, with 7 bases that match TRBD1. The CDR3 is 15 residues long. Germline V gene sequence: CDR1 MNHNY, CDR2 SVGAGI (reference sequence). V trimming: 7 bases; J trimming: 6 bases; junction bases outside the gene matches: 12. The CDR3 here is CASTPTGSWTNTIYF. Written as DNA, the CDR3 is TGTGCCAGCACCCCGACAGGGAGTTGGACAAACACCATATATTTT.

This chain links TRBV27 with TRBJ1-5; D not resolved. Germline loops: CDR1 MNHEY, CDR2 SMNVEV (reference sequence). The V end lost 4 bases, the J end lost 3 bases, and 7 bases lay between the germline ends. This CDR3 region has 13 residues. The CDR3 nucleotides are TGTGCCAGCAGTTACTCTCCCAATCAGCCCCAGCATTTT. Translation gives CASSYSPNQPQHF.

This clone was detected only once. V is TRBV2 and J is TRBJ1-1; tentative D call: TRBD1 (5 bases). Trimming left V 9 bases short and J 11 bases short, with 19 bases between. Germline lookup yields CDR1 SNHLY and CDR2 FYNNEI. The CDR3 covers 12 residues. The CDR3 DNA sequence: TGTGCCAGGTTAGGACAAAAAGATTACGCTTTCTTT. It specifies CARLGQKDYAFF.

This clone was picked up one time. This chain connects TRBV18 to TRBJ1-2; D remains ambiguous. The CDR3 runs to 15 residues. Trimming took off 0 bases at V and 3 bases at J, with 11 bases between the two ends. Germline values: CDR1 KGHSH, CDR2 LQKENI. In nucleotides, the CDR3 is TGTGCCAGCTCACCACCAACAACAGCCTACTATGGCTACACCTTC. Translation gives CASSPPTTAYYGYTF.

V is TRBV5-4 and J is TRBJ2-1, with 9 bases identical to TRBD2. The CDR3 totals 17 residues. CDR1 SGHNT and CDR2 YYREEE come from the germline V gene (reference sequence). Trimming cost V 3 bases and J 6 bases; bases outside gene matches: 13. CDR3 residues: CASSSKAAGGTFNEQFF. In nucleotides, the CDR3 is TGTGCCAGCAGCTCCAAAGCAGCGGGAGGAACCTTCAATGAGCAGTTCTTC.

The chain joins TRBV5-1 to TRBJ2-3, with D possibly matching TRBD2 (5 bases). V dropped 0 bases and J dropped 1 base, with 12 bases sitting between them. Germline values: CDR1 SGHRS, CDR2 YFSETQ. The CDR3 length is 16 residues. CDR3 in DNA: TGCGCCAGCAGCTTGGGTGGTGGGAGTGGCACAGATACGCAGTATTTT. It specifies CASSLGGGSGTDTQYF.

The chain uses TRBV25-1 and TRBJ2-7; 7 positions match TRBD1. The CDR3 runs 14 residues. In germline, CDR1 is MGHDK, CDR2 SYGVNS. The V gene end was trimmed by 1 base and the J gene end by 2 bases; junction bases not matched to a gene: 2. The CDR3 sequence: CASSESGTAYEQYF. In DNA form, the CDR3 reads TGTGCCAGCAGTGAATCCGGGACAGCCTACGAGCAGTACTTC.

The chain recombines TRBV27 with TRBJ2-7; 13 positions match TRBD2. This CDR3 region has 16 residues. Trimming removed 5 bases from V and 3 bases from J; junction bases left unmatched: 7. The germline CDR1 and CDR2 sequences are MNHEY and SMNVEV (reference sequence). The CDR3 region has the DNA TGTGCCAGCAGTCCACCGGGACTAGCGGGGATCTACGAGCAGTACTTC. This translates into CASSPPGLAGIYEQYF.

The chain employs TRBV10-3 and TRBJ2-7, with D possibly TRBD1 on 7 matching bases. From germline, CDR1 is ENHRY and CDR2 SYGVKD. Between the trimmed V and J ends, which lost 2 bases and 4 bases, there was a span of 15 bases. CDR3 length: 15 amino acids. This chain's CDR3 is CAISEAGQSRYEQYF. CDR3 coding DNA: TGTGCCATCAGTGAGGCGGGACAGTCACGGTACGAGCAGTACTTC.

The CDR3 bases are TGTGCCAGCAGCGTAGAAGGGGGTTCCGCGTTCTACGAGCAGTACTTC. Protein: CASSVEGGSAFYEQYF. The V gene is TRBV9, the J gene TRBJ2-7; maybe TRBD1 (6 bases). Germline-derived CDR1 and CDR2 are SGDLS and YYNGEE. The CDR3 length is 16 residues. With 0 bases removed from V and 3 bases from J, the gap between germline ends came to 16 bases.

The chain combines TRBV12-5 with TRBJ1-2; 8 bases fit TRBD1. Germline lookup yields CDR1 LGHNT and CDR2 FRNRAP. The length of the CDR3 is 17 residues. V lost 6 bases to trimming and J lost 5 bases; unmatched junction nucleotides: 17. The CDR3 nucleotides are TGTGCTAGTGGCTACGGTGGGACAGGCGTTGGCGTTTATGGCTACACCTTC. Translated: CASGYGGTGVGVYGYTF.

The rearrangement uses TRBV6-1 and TRBJ2-7; no clear D. CDR1 is MNHNS and CDR2 is SASEGT in the germline V gene. V lost 6 bases and J lost 1, with 13 bases in between. This CDR3 has 14 residues. CDR3 amino acids: CASSTSESSYEQYF. DNA of the CDR3: TGTGCCAGCAGCACGAGCGAGTCTTCCTACGAGCAGTACTTC.

The chain combines TRBV9 with TRBJ1-3, with a possible D match to TRBD1 (6 bases). The V end lost 0 bases, the J end lost 2 bases, and 12 bases lay between the germline ends. Germline-derived CDR1 and CDR2 are SGDLS and YYNGEE. The CDR3 spans 16 residues. The CDR3 nucleotides are TGTGCCAGCAGCGTAGCCCATGGGGGCCCTGGAAACACCATATATTTT. Amino acid sequence: CASSVAHGGPGNTIYF.

The chain recombines TRBV9 with TRBJ2-1, with TRBD2 identical over 10 bases. V dropped 0 bases and J dropped 4; count of bases not matched to a gene: 7. CDR1 is SGDLS, CDR2 YYNGEE, per germline. This CDR3 has 17 residues. For the CDR3, the DNA is TGTGCCAGCAGCGTAGCTACTAGCGGGGTAGGGTACAATGAGCAGTTCTTC. This encodes CASSVATSGVGYNEQFF.

The genes are TRBV13 and TRBJ1-1; 9 nucleotides agree with TRBD1. Trimming cost V 4 bases and J 2 bases; bases outside gene matches: 5. Looked up from germline, CDR1 is PRHDT and CDR2 is FYEKMQ (reference sequence). The CDR3 runs to 15 residues. The CDR3 coding sequence is TGTGCCAGCAGCTACCGGGACAGGGTAAACACTGAAGCTTTCTTT. It yields the protein CASSYRDRVNTEAFF. The whole variable domain, remainder taken from reference TRBV13 and TRBJ1-1, is AAGVIQSPRHLIKEKRETATLKCYPIPRHDTVYWYQQGPGQDPQFLISFYEKMQSDKGSIPDRFSAQQFSDYHSELNMSSLELGDSALYFCASSYRDRVNTEAFFGQGTRLTVV.

J is TRBJ2-4 and V is TRBV29-1; 9 nucleotides align to TRBD1. J was trimmed by 5 bases and V by 4 bases; bases with no gene match: 3. Per germline, CDR1 SQVTM and CDR2 ANQGSEA. The CDR3 spans 13 residues. This chain's CDR3 is CSVVGDRENIQYF. The CDR3 nucleotides read TGCAGCGTTGTCGGGGACAGGGAAAACATTCAGTACTTC.

V gene TRBV5-4 combines with J gene TRBJ2-7; 7 positions agree with TRBD1. Germline values: CDR1 SGHNT, CDR2 YYREEE (reference sequence). The J segment lost 5 bases and the V segment lost 0 bases, leaving 2 bases of the junction unmatched. The CDR3 has 13 residues. The CDR3 nucleotides are TGTGCCAGCAGCTTGGAGACAGGGAACGAGCAGTACTTC. Translated, it gives CASSLETGNEQYF.

The chain has TRBV25-1 and TRBJ1-2; 8 nucleotides agree with TRBD1. This CDR3 is 15 amino acids long. J lost 3 bases, V lost 4 bases, and 7 bases had no gene match. CDR1 MGHDK and CDR2 SYGVNS come from the germline V gene. In DNA form, the CDR3 reads TGTGCCAGCAGTGGCAGGGACAGGAGGGACTATGGCTACACCTTC. Amino acids: CASSGRDRRDYGYTF.

This chain uses TRBV27 with TRBJ2-5; D might be TRBD2 (5 bases). The germline V and J ends were trimmed by 6 bases and 5 bases, with 10 bases remaining between them. The CDR3 covers 12 residues. Germline CDR1 reads MNHEY; CDR2 reads SMNVEV (reference sequence). The CDR3 DNA is TGTGCCAGCAGACGGGGTCGCGAGACCCAGTACTTC. The encoded protein is CASRRGRETQYF.

The rearrangement links TRBV4-1 to TRBJ2-7; possible D gene TRBD2, 6 bases. V lost 4 bases, J lost 1 base, and 11 bases lay in between. Germline V lookup: CDR1 MGHRA, CDR2 YSYEKL. The CDR3 is 14 residues long. CDR3 nucleotide sequence: TGCGCCAGCAGCCCCCACGGGACTTCCTACGAGCAGTACTTC. It is translated as CASSPHGTSYEQYF.